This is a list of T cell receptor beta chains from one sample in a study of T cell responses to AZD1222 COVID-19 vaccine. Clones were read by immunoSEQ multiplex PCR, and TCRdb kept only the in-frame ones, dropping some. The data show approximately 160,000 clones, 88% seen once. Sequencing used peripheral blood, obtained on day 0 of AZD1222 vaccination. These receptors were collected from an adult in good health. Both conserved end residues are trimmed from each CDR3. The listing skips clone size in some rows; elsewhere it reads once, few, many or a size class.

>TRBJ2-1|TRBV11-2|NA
ASMGAGLAAGNEQF
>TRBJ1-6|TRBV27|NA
ASSFRRDSPLH
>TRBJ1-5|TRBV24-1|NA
ATSEYSNQPQH
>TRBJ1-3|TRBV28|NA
ASSLRGNSIY
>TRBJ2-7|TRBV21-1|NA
ASSPLGRTHTYEQY
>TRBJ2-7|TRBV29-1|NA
SVELAGTGASSYEQY
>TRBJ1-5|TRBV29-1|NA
SVEVVVGQPQH
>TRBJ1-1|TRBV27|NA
ASSLSRGSNTEAF
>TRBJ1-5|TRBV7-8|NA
ASKSRLPNQPQH
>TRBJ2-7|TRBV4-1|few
ASSRAGTAYEQY
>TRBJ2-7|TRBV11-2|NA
ASSPRLAGDEQY
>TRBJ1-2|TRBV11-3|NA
ASSLDHRANYGYT
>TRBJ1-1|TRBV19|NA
ASSIVVNTEAF
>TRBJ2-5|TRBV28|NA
ASSPAYQETQY
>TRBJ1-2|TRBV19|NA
ASSRNREPT
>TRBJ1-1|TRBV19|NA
ASLGRMNTEAF
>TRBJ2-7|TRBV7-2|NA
ASSLGLTGLRSYEQY